These T cell receptor beta chains were read from a single sample in a study of PD-1 blockade in classical Hodgkin lymphoma. Produced via immunoSEQ multiplex PCR; TCRdb's table is partial and in-frame only. This table holds tens of thousands of clones, about 85% found once. Here the sequenced sample was peripheral blood mononuclear cells (PBMCs), taken before the fourth cycle of nivolumab. Receptor source: a human donor with classical Hodgkin lymphoma. The CDR3 runs from the conserved cysteine through the conserved F or W. A D gene is named only where the DNA matches it firmly. Expanded clones are given a class, and other clones once, few, many or no size at all.

NA	TRBV6-5	TRBJ1-5	NA	TGTGCCAGCAGTTACCAGGTTTCGGTTGGAGCCCAGCATTTT	CASSYQVSVGAQHF
NA	TRBV5-1	TRBJ2-7	NA	TGCGCCAGCTCGGGGGGCCAGGAGCAGTACTTC	CASSGGQEQYF
NA	TRBV11-1	TRBJ2-2	NA	TGTGCCAGCAGGCGAGGGGATACGAACACCGGGGAGCTGTTTTTT	CASRRGDTNTGELFF
NA	TRBV25-1	TRBJ1-5	NA	TGTGCCAGCAGTGACGGGGGGGATCAGCCCCAGCATTTT	CASSDGGDQPQHF
NA	TRBV5-4	TRBJ2-7	TRBD2	TGTGCCAGCAGCTCGCCGGGACTAGTGGTAGAGCAGTACTTC	CASSSPGLVVEQYF
NA	TRBV4-2	TRBJ1-1	NA	TGTGCCAGCAGCCACGGGACGGAGAACACTGAAGCTTTCTTT	CASSHGTENTEAFF
NA	TRBV10-2	TRBJ2-1	NA	TGCGCCAGCAGATTGGGTGGCAGGAACAATGAGCAGTTCTTC	CASRLGGRNNEQFF
NA	TRBV5-1	TRBJ1-4	NA	TGCGCCAGCAGCCCAATCACCGCAACTAATGAAAAACTGTTTTTT	CASSPITATNEKLFF
once	TRBV5-1	TRBJ2-2	TRBD1	TGCGCCAGCAGCACGGGACAGGGAATAACCGGGGAGCTGTTTTTT	CASSTGQGITGELFF
once	TRBV18	TRBJ2-1	TRBD2	TGTGCCAGCTCCCCGTCCTCTAGCGGGGGATACAATGAGCAGTTCTTC	CASSPSSSGGYNEQFF
NA	TRBV2	TRBJ2-7	NA	TGTGCCAGCAAGGTGGCAGGAGCCTCCTACGAGCAGTACTTC	CASKVAGASYEQYF
NA	TRBV15	TRBJ1-4	TRBD1	TGTGCCACCAGCTCCCGACAGGGAGGATTATATGAAAAACTGTTTTTT	CATSSRQGGLYEKLFF
NA	TRBV7-7	TRBJ2-2	NA	TGTGCCAGCAGCTTAGTCCCAGGGGGGAACGGGGAGCTGTTTTTT	CASSLVPGGNGELFF
NA	TRBV5-1	TRBJ1-5	TRBD1	TGCGCCAGCAGCCTATGGACAGGGAATCAGCCCCAGCATTTT	CASSLWTGNQPQHF
NA	TRBV11-2	TRBJ1-2	NA	TGTGCCAGCAGCTTAGAGGGGATAGGTGGCTACACCTTC	CASSLEGIGGYTF
few	TRBV7-9	TRBJ1-2	TRBD1	TGTGCCAGCAGCCCCAGGGGGAAAGATGGCTACACCTTC	CASSPRGKDGYTF
NA	TRBV9	TRBJ2-3	NA	TGTGCCAGCAGCGGGGACTGGTTGCAGGGGGATACGCAGTATTTT	CASSGDWLQGDTQYF
NA	TRBV5-1	TRBJ1-3	TRBD1	TGCGCCAGCACCTTCACAGGGGTAACAGGAAACACCATATATTTT	CASTFTGVTGNTIYF
once	TRBV6-5	TRBJ2-7	NA	TGTGCCAGCAGGACGGACACCCCCTACGAGCAGTACTTC	CASRTDTPYEQYF
NA	TRBV7-9	TRBJ2-1	TRBD1	TGTGCCAGCAGCTTAGCGAAGAACCCGGGACAGGGGGTTACTTGGTGTCCGTTCTTC	CASSLAKNPGQGVTWCPFF